This T cell receptor (beta chain) was captured by sequencing in a study of cytomegalovirus exposure and HLA in healthy donors. Study results and caveats: Later on, an analysis tied approximately 17,000 TCR beta sequences to HLA alleles at 0.05 false discovery rate. Researchers counted some 150 TCR beta chains as cytomegalovirus-associated. An assumption of roughly uniform sequencing depth across donors underlay the presence/absence analyses. Looking again later, the authors saw that most CMV-associated TCR beta chains seemed HLA-restricted.

In the case of this clone: Its antigen is undetermined.

The germline CDR1 and CDR2 sequences are MNHEY and SMNVEV (reference sequence). The CDR3 spans 14 residues. The germline V and J ends were trimmed by 5 bases and 4 bases, with 12 bases remaining between them. The PCR used 60 Vbeta and 13 Jbeta primers. Generated by immunoSEQ multiplex PCR, the TCRdb table keeps only in-frame clones and is missing some. The table shows about 140,000 clones, with roughly 80% occurring only once. The receptor was derived from a female donor in good health and CMV-seronegative. The sample comprised PBMCs. The rearrangement joins TRBV27 to TRBJ1-5, with D hard to call. The CDR3 is CASSPLVQNQPQHF. The DNA for the CDR3 is TGTGCCAGCAGTCCCCTTGTACAGAATCAGCCCCAGCATTTT.